A single sample is the source of the 30 T cell receptor beta chains below, sequenced in a study of T cell repertoires in cytomegalovirus infection. TCRdb re-called the reads through MiXCR, storing one row per CDR3 protein. This sample has about 300,000 distinct CDR3 sequences, with 8% to 10% found just once. The sample taken for sequencing was PBMCs. Receptors were obtained from a human donor in good health (CMV status not recorded). Some clones in this sample may be carry-over from other donors' samples.

The chain has TRBV18 and TRBJ1-5; perhaps TRBD1 as D (6 bases). V gave up 5 bases and J gave up 6 bases, with 14 bases separating them. In germline, CDR1 is KGHSH, CDR2 LQKENI. The CDR3 covers 14 residues. CDR3 sequence: CASSGQNQAQPQHF. DNA for the CDR3: TGTGCCAGCTCAGGACAGAACCAGGCTCAGCCCCAGCATTTT.

This clonotype was recorded at least ten times. The chain carries TRBV20-1 and TRBJ2-3; D unresolved. CDR1 is DFQATT and CDR2 is SNEGSKA in the germline V gene (reference sequence). With 2 bases removed from V and 2 bases from J, the gap between germline ends came to 11 bases. This CDR3 is built from 14 residues. Here the CDR3 DNA reads TGCAGTGCTAGAAGGATGGCAACCACAGATACGCAGTATTTT. The encoded protein is CSARRMATTDTQYF.

The sample holds many counts of this clonotype. The genes are TRBV28 and TRBJ1-5; the D is unclear. This CDR3 has 12 amino acids. Trimming took 9 bases from V and 6 from J, leaving 12 bases between them. Per germline, CDR1 MDHEN and CDR2 SYDVKM. The CDR3 bases are TGTGCCAGTAGTCTCTTGGGTCAGCCCCAGCATTTT. It is translated as CASSLLGQPQHF. Drawing the rest from reference TRBV28 and TRBJ1-5, the complete variable domain is DVKVTQSSRYLVKRTGEKVFLECVQDMDHENMFWYRQDPGLGLRLIYFSYDVKMKEKGDIPEGYSVSREKKERFSLILESASTNQTSMYLCASSLLGQPQHFGDGTRLSIL.

This sequence joins TRBV2 and TRBJ2-1; TRBD1 matches 7 bases. Per the germline V gene, CDR1 is SNHLY and CDR2 is FYNNEI. The V segment lost 5 bases and the J segment 4 bases; nucleotides outside the gene matches: 11. The CDR3 sequence is 16 residues long. The chain's CDR3 is CASSSNPGQSYNEQFF. DNA for the CDR3: TGTGCCAGCAGTTCTAACCCGGGACAGAGTTACAATGAGCAGTTCTTC.

This clonotype was seen at least ten times. This rearrangement joins TRBV20-1 to TRBJ2-2; 9 bases match TRBD1. The germline V gene has CDR1 DFQATT and CDR2 SNEGSKA (reference sequence). V was pared by 3 bases and J by 5 bases, with 7 bases of the junction left unmatched. The CDR3 loop spans 15 amino acids. The DNA of the CDR3 is TGCAGTGCTAGCGTACAGGGGGCGCGAACCGGGGAGCTGTTTTTT. Its translation is CSASVQGARTGELFF.

This clonotype was detected many times. The chain combines TRBV12-3 or TRBV12-4 with TRBJ1-1, with D perhaps TRBD1 (5 bases). The V gene lost 3 bases and the J gene lost 3 bases, with 11 bases spanning the gap. CDR3 length equals 14 residues. CDR3 coding DNA: TGTGCCAGCAGTTTTCGGCAGGGCGACACTGAAGCTTTCTTT. Protein product: CASSFRQGDTEAFF.

A word on this clonotype: Just one base apart from a much larger clone, this may be a read error. The rearrangement uses TRBV5-1 and TRBJ2-7, with D possibly being TRBD1 (6 bases). The V gene's germline CDR1 is SGHRS and CDR2 YFSETQ. V lost 4 bases to trimming and J lost 1 base, with 18 bases between them. CDR3 length: 16 amino acids. CDR3 sequence (DNA): TGCGCCAGCAGCCCCCGACAGGCGCCCGATTCCTACGAGCAGTACTTC. This encodes CASSPRQAPDSYEQYF.

There are many counts of this clonotype. The chain employs TRBV23-1 and TRBJ2-7; unclear D gene. TRBV23-1 is designated an ORF whose function remains uncertain. This CDR3 spans 14 amino acids. V was cut by 2 bases and J by 4 bases, with 12 bases left in between. This CDR3 reads CASSQGCFRYEQYV. The DNA for the CDR3 is TGCGCCAGCAGTCAAGGATGTTTCCGGTACGAGCAGTACGTC.

V usage is TRBV5-5 and J usage is TRBJ1-2; D is undetermined. In germline, CDR1 is SGHKS, CDR2 YYEKEE (reference sequence). Trimming shortened V by 5 bases and J by 3 bases, and 20 bases separated the two germline ends. This CDR3 spans 16 amino acids. CDR3 nucleotides: TGTGCCAGCAGTCCGGACCCCTACCTTGGGGACTATGGCTACACCTTC. Protein: CASSPDPYLGDYGYTF.

This clonotype was counted only a few times. The chain carries TRBV5-1 and TRBJ2-6; the D gene is possibly TRBD1 (6 bases). There are 15 residues in the CDR3. The V end was cut by 4 bases, the J end by 4 bases, with 12 bases between. The germline gives CDR1 SGHRS, CDR2 YFSETQ. DNA of the CDR3: TGCGCCAGCAGCGCCGGGACAACCGGGGCCAACGTCCTGACTTTC. This codes for CASSAGTTGANVLTF.

This clonotype was detected many times. The chain recombines TRBV7-2 with TRBJ2-7; D possibly matches TRBD1 or TRBD2 (5 bases each). This CDR3 has 15 residues. Trimming removed 1 base from V and 6 bases from J, with 16 bases in between. Germline V lookup: CDR1 SGHTA, CDR2 FQGNSA. The CDR3 region has the DNA TGTGCCAGCAGCTTAGGGGGACCCCCGGGGAGCGAGCAGTACGTC. Its translation: CASSLGGPPGSEQYV.

For the CDR3, the DNA is TGCAGTGCTATTCGCCAGCCCACCGGGGAGCTGTTTTTT. Protein: CSAIRQPTGELFF. The chain combines TRBV20-1 with TRBJ2-2; the D is unclear. V shed 4 bases and J shed 4 bases, with 10 bases lying between them. CDR1 is DFQATT and CDR2 is SNEGSKA in the germline V gene (reference sequence). The CDR3 totals 13 residues.

This clonotype was counted only a few times. The gene calls are TRBV6-6 and TRBJ1-1; 8 nucleotides align to TRBD1. V shed 5 bases, J shed 4 bases, and the junction held 6 bases outside the gene matches. The CDR3 covers 14 residues. CDR1 is MNHNY and CDR2 is SVGAGI in the germline V gene (reference sequence). The CDR3 nucleotides are TGTGCCAGCAGTAAAACAGGGGGGTTCACTGAAGCTTTCTTT. Its protein product is CASSKTGGFTEAFF.

This clonotype was seen more than once but under ten times. This chain uses TRBV12-3 or TRBV12-4 with TRBJ2-5; D remains ambiguous. V lost 4 bases, J lost 2 bases, and 8 bases lay in between. This CDR3 comprises 13 residues. The CDR3 loop is CASSYTLQETQYF. The CDR3 DNA sequence: TGTGCCAGCAGTTATACGCTACAAGAGACCCAGTACTTC.

This clonotype was counted at least ten times. This sequence joins TRBV7-9 and TRBJ2-1; 9 bases align to TRBD1. This CDR3 is built from 16 residues. In germline, CDR1 is SEHNR, CDR2 FQNEAQ (reference sequence). The V segment lost 4 bases and the J segment 10 bases; nucleotides outside the gene matches: 14. DNA for the CDR3: TGTGCCAGCAGCTGGGGATACGGACAGGGGTCGGGAGAGCAGTTCTTC. It specifies CASSWGYGQGSGEQFF. Full variable domain (remainder filled in from reference TRBV7-9 and TRBJ2-1): DTGVSQNPRHKITKRGQNVTFRCDPISEHNRLYWYRQTLGQGPEFLTYFQNEAQLEKSRLLSDRFSAERPKGSFSTLEIQRTEQGDSAMYLCASSWGYGQGSGEQFFGPGTRLTVL.

In this sample, this clonotype turned up a few times. The V gene is TRBV9, the J gene TRBJ2-1; TRBD1 is a possible D gene (6 bases). The CDR3 is 14 amino acids. The V and J ends lost 3 bases and 7 bases respectively, with 14 bases between them. Per the germline V gene, CDR1 is SGDLS and CDR2 is YYNGEE. The CDR3 protein is CASSEGDKPNEQFF. CDR3 DNA sequence: TGTGCCAGCAGCGAGGGGGACAAGCCGAATGAGCAGTTCTTC.

This clonotype has at least ten counts. V is TRBV11-2 and J is TRBJ2-5; 10 bases align to TRBD2. From germline, CDR1 is SGHAT and CDR2 FQNNGV. This CDR3 spans 16 amino acids. The V gene end was trimmed by 5 bases and the J gene end by 4 bases; junction bases not matched to a gene: 10. The CDR3: CASSIIAGGAVETQYF. CDR3 sequence (DNA): TGTGCCAGCAGCATCATAGCGGGGGGAGCTGTAGAGACCCAGTACTTC. Together with reference TRBV11-2 and TRBJ2-5, the CDR3 gives the full variable domain: EAGVAQSPRYKIIEKRQSVAFWCNPISGHATLYWYQQILGQGPKLLIQFQNNGVVDDSQLPKDRFSAERLKGVDSTLKIQPAKLEDSAVYLCASSIIAGGAVETQYFGPGTRLLVL.

This clonotype showed up many times. The rearrangement links TRBV6-1 to TRBJ2-1, with 9 nucleotides matching TRBD2. Germline V gene lookup returns CDR1 MNHNS and CDR2 SASEGT. This CDR3 is built from 15 residues. V lost 1 base, J lost 7 bases, and 5 bases stayed unmatched. The CDR3 DNA reads TGTGCCAGCAGTGAAGGGGCGGGAGGGTGGAATGAGCAGTTCTTC. Its translation: CASSEGAGGWNEQFF.

CDR3 nucleotide sequence: TGCAGCGTAATGAGGCGGCTGAACACTGAAGCTTTCTTT. Protein: CSVMRRLNTEAFF. The V and J genes are TRBV29-1 and TRBJ1-1, with D unclear. The CDR3 runs 13 residues. Trimming took off 6 bases at V and 0 bases at J, with 11 bases between the two ends. Germline CDR1 reads SQVTM; CDR2 reads ANQGSEA.

This clonotype was observed a few times. The chain uses TRBV20-1 and TRBJ1-4; D remains unclear. From germline, CDR1 is DFQATT and CDR2 SNEGSKA (reference sequence). CDR3 size: 14 residues. Trimming cost V 1 base and J 5 bases, with 11 bases left between them. The CDR3 reads CSARVDGENEKLFF. CDR3 bases: TGCAGTGCTAGAGTGGACGGTGAGAATGAAAAACTGTTTTTT.

The gene calls are TRBV4-1 and TRBJ2-1; 8 bases line up with TRBD2. The CDR3 spans 14 residues. V trimming: 5 bases; J trimming: 7 bases; junction bases outside the gene matches: 7. Germline CDR1 and CDR2: MGHRA and YSYEKL. The CDR3 DNA follows: TGCGCCAGCAGCTCTAGCGGGCAAAAGAATGAGCAGTTCTTC. It translates to CASSSSGQKNEQFF.

This clonotype was detected only a few times. The chain uses TRBV12-3 or TRBV12-4 and TRBJ2-6; D gene uncertain. The CDR3 consists of 15 residues. Trimming removed 6 bases from V and 2 bases from J, with 11 bases in between. DNA for the CDR3: TGTGCCAGCAGCCTATATCCCCCTGGGGCCAACGTCCTGACTTTC. The encoded protein is CASSLYPPGANVLTF.

The chain employs TRBV20-1 and TRBJ1-1; the D gene is possibly TRBD1 (6 bases). Germline lookup yields CDR1 DFQATT and CDR2 SNEGSKA (reference sequence). The CDR3 is 15 amino acids. The V and J ends lost 1 base and 1 base respectively, with 13 bases between them. DNA for the CDR3: TGCAGTGCTAGAGCGTCAGGGGTTACGAACACTGAAGCTTTCTTT. Its translation: CSARASGVTNTEAFF.

In this sample, this clonotype turned up a few times. The chain recombines TRBV14 with TRBJ2-2, with a weak D call TRBD1 (5 bases). Per the germline V gene, CDR1 is SGHDN and CDR2 is FVKESK. CDR3 length: 16 amino acids. Deletions cut 3 bases from V and 2 bases from J, with 13 bases between. CDR3 bases: TGTGCCAGCAGCCAGACGACAGTGGCAAACACCGGGGAGCTGTTTTTT. Translated: CASSQTTVANTGELFF.

This clonotype came up many times. The V call is TRBV7-2, the J call TRBJ1-5; 7 bases are shared with TRBD1. Germline loops: CDR1 SGHTA, CDR2 FQGNSA. The V gene end was trimmed by 4 bases and the J gene end by 2 bases; junction bases not matched to a gene: 14. CDR3 size: 18 residues. DNA for the CDR3: TGTGCCAGCAGCTCGGAGACAGGGCCATGGGGGGGCAATCAGCCCCAGCATTTT. Translating gives CASSSETGPWGGNQPQHF.

Ten or more counts support this clonotype. The J gene is TRBJ2-7, the V gene TRBV3-1, with D uncertain. The CDR3 is 15 amino acids. V lost 4 bases and J 2 bases, leaving 15 bases between the germline ends. Germline V gene lookup returns CDR1 LGHDT and CDR2 YNNKEL (reference sequence). CDR3 DNA sequence: TGTGCCAGCAGCCCTCCTACTGGACGGACCTACGAGCAGTACTTC. Residues: CASSPPTGRTYEQYF.

This clonotype was picked up many times. The CDR3 loop reads CASSPGQGRGGAFF. The CDR3 DNA reads TGTGCCAGCAGCCCCGGACAGGGACGCGGAGGAGCTTTCTTT. V usage is TRBV7-2 and J usage is TRBJ1-1; 8 nucleotides line up with TRBD1. Germline CDR1 reads SGHTA; CDR2 reads FQGNSA. The CDR3 has 14 residues. The junction had 12 bases not matched to a gene; V was cut back by 5 bases and J by 10 bases.

This clonotype has ten or more counts. V usage is TRBV28 and J usage is TRBJ1-1; the D gene is possibly TRBD1 (6 bases). The CDR3 totals 13 residues. The germline V and J ends were trimmed by 7 bases and 5 bases, with 14 bases remaining between them. Per germline, CDR1 MDHEN and CDR2 SYDVKM. CDR3 sequence reads: CASNRGGGTEAFF. The CDR3 DNA follows: TGTGCCAGCAATCGGGGAGGGGGGACTGAAGCTTTCTTT. The variable domain in full, completed from reference TRBV28 and TRBJ1-1, reads DVKVTQSSRYLVKRTGEKVFLECVQDMDHENMFWYRQDPGLGLRLIYFSYDVKMKEKGDIPEGYSVSREKKERFSLILESASTNQTSMYLCASNRGGGTEAFFGQGTRLTVV.

This clonotype was counted a few times. The genes are TRBV19 and TRBJ1-1; D perhaps matches TRBD1 (5 bases). V was shortened by 7 bases and J by 3 bases, with 24 bases between the two germline ends. In germline, CDR1 is LNHDA, CDR2 SQIVND (reference sequence). The CDR3 is 17 residues long. Here the CDR3 reads CASKLRTMARADTEAFF. In DNA form, the CDR3 reads TGTGCCAGTAAATTGCGGACAATGGCGAGAGCCGACACTGAAGCTTTCTTT.

This clonotype was observed at least ten times. The V gene is TRBV7-8, the J gene TRBJ2-7; unclear D gene. CDR1 is SGHVS and CDR2 is FQNEAQ in the germline V gene. The CDR3 extends over 14 amino acids. Trimming stripped 1 base from V and 3 bases from J, with 10 bases between. CDR3: CASSLDPTFYEQYV. The CDR3, as DNA: TGTGCCAGCAGCTTAGACCCCACCTTCTACGAGCAGTACGTC.